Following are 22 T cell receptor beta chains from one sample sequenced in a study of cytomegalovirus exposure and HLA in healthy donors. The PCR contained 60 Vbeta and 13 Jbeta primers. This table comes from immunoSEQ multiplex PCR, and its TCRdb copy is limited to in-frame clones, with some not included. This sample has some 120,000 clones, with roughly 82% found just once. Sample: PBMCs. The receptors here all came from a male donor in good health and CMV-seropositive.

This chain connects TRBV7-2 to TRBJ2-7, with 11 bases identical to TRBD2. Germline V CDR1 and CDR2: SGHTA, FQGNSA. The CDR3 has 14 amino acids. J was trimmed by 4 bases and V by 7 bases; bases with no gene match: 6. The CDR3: CASTIAGGLYEQYF. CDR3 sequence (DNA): TGTGCCAGCACCATAGCGGGAGGGCTGTACGAGCAGTACTTC.

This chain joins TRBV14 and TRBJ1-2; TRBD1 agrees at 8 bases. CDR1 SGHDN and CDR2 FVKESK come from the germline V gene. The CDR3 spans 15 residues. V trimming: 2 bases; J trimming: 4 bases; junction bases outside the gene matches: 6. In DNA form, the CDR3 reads TGTGCCAGCAGCCAAACCGGGACAGGTGCCTATGGCTACACCTTC. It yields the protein CASSQTGTGAYGYTF.

CDR3 loop: CASSYRDTYEQYF. The CDR3 region has the DNA TGTGCCAGCAGTTACCGGGACACCTACGAGCAGTACTTC. This rearrangement joins TRBV6-5 to TRBJ2-7; D is perhaps TRBD1 (6 bases). The CDR3 extends over 13 amino acids. Germline V gene sequence: CDR1 MNHEY, CDR2 SVGAGI. Trimming cost V 2 bases and J 2 bases, with 7 bases left between them.

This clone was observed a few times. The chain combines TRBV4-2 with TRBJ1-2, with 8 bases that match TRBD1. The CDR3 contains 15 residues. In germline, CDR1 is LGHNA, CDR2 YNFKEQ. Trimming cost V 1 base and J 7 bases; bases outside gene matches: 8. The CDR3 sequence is CASSQGGQGAGGYTF. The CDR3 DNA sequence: TGTGCCAGCAGCCAAGGGGGGCAGGGGGCTGGTGGCTACACCTTC.

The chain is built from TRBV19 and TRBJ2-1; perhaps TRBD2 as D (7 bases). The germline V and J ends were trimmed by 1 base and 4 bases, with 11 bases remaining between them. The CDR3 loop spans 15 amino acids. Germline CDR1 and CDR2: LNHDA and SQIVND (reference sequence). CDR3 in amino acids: CASSIVGGGYNEQFF. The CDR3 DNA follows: TGTGCCAGTAGTATAGTAGGGGGGGGGTACAATGAGCAGTTCTTC. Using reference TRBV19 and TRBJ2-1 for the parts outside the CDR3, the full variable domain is DGGITQSPKYLFRKEGQNVTLSCEQNLNHDAMYWYRQDPGQGLRLIYYSQIVNDFQKGDIAEGYSVSREKKESFPLTVTSAQKNPTAFYLCASSIVGGGYNEQFFGPGTRLTVL.

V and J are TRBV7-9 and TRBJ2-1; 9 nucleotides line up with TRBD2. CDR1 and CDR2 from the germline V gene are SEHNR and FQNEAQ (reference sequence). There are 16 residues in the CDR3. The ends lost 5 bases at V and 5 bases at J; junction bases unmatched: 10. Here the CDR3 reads CASSRRGLAGNNEQFF. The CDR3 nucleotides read TGTGCCAGCAGCAGGCGAGGGCTAGCGGGAAACAATGAGCAGTTCTTC.

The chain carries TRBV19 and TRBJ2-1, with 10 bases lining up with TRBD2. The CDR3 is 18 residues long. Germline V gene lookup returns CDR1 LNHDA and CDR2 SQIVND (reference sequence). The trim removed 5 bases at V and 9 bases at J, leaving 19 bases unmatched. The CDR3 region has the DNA TGTGCCAGTAGTTTTGCACTAGCGGGACCCCGGGGAGGACTTGAGCAGTTCTTC. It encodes CASSFALAGPRGGLEQFF.

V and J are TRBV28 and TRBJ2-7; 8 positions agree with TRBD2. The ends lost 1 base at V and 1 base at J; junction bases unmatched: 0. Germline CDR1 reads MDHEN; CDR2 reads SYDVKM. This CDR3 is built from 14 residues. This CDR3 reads CASSLSSGSYEQYF. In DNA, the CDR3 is TGTGCCAGCAGTTTATCTAGCGGGTCCTACGAGCAGTACTTC.

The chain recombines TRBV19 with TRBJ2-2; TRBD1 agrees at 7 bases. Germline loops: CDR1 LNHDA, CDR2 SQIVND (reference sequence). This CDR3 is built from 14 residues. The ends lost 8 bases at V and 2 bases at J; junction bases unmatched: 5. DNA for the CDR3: TGTGCCAGTGTTGGGACAGCAAACACCGGGGAGCTGTTTTTT. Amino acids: CASVGTANTGELFF.

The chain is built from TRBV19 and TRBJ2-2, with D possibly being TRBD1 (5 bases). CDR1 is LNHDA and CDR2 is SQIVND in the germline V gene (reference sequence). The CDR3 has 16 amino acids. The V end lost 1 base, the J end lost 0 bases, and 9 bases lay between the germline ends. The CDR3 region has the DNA TGTGCCAGTAGTATAGGAACAGGAACGAACACCGGGGAGCTGTTTTTT. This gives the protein CASSIGTGTNTGELFF.

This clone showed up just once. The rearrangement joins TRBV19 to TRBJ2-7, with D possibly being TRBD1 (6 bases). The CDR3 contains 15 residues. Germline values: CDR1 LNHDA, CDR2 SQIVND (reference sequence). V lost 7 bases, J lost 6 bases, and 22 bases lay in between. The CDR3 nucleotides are TGTGCCAGTACGGCTTATAGAGGGGGTGGGCTCGAGCAGTACTTC. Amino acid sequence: CASTAYRGGGLEQYF.

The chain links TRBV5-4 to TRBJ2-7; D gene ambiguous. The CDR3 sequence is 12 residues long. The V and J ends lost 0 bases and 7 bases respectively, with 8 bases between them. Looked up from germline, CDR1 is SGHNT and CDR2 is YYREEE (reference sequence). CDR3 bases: TGTGCCAGCAGCTTGGGCCCGGAGGAGCAGTACTTC. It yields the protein CASSLGPEEQYF.

The CDR3 coding sequence is TGCGCCAGCAGCTTGGAAGGGGGCCGGCAGCCCCAGCATTTT. Translation: CASSLEGGRQPQHF. The V gene is TRBV5-1, the J gene TRBJ1-5; TRBD1 agrees at 7 bases. The V and J ends lost 0 bases and 7 bases, in that order; junction bases with no gene match: 4. The CDR3 runs to 14 residues. In germline, CDR1 is SGHRS, CDR2 YFSETQ.

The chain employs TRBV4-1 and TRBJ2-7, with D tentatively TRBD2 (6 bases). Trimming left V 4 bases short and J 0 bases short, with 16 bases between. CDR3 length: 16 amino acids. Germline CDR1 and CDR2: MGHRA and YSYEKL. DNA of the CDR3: TGCGCCAGCAGCCCACGAGGAGGGAGGAGCTCCTACGAGCAGTACTTC. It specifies CASSPRGGRSSYEQYF.

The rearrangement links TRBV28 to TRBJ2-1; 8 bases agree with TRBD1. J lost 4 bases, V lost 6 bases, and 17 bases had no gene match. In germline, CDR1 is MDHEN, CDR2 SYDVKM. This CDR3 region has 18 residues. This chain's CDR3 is CASRDLHSGTGPYNEQFF. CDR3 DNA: TGTGCCAGCAGAGACCTCCATTCCGGGACAGGCCCGTACAATGAGCAGTTCTTC.

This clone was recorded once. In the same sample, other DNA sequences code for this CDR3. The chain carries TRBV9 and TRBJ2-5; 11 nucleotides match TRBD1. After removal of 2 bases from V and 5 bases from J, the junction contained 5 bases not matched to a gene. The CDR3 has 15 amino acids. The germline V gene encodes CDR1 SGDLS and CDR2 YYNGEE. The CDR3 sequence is CASSVSGTGGETQYF. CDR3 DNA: TGTGCCAGCAGCGTTTCCGGGACAGGGGGGGAGACCCAGTACTTC.

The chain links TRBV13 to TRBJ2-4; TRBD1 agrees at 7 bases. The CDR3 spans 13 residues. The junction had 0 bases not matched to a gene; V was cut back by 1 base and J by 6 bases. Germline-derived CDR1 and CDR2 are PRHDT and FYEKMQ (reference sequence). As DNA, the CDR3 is TGTGCCAGCAGCTTAGCAGGGGGAAACATTCAGTACTTC. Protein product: CASSLAGGNIQYF. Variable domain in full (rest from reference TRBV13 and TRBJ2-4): AAGVIQSPRHLIKEKRETATLKCYPIPRHDTVYWYQQGPGQDPQFLISFYEKMQSDKGSIPDRFSAQQFSDYHSELNMSSLELGDSALYFCASSLAGGNIQYFGAGTRLSVL.

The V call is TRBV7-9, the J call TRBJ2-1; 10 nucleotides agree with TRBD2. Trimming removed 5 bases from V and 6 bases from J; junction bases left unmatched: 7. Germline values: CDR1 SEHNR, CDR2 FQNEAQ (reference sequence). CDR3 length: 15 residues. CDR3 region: CASSLLAGSGNEQFF. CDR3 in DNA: TGTGCCAGCAGCCTACTAGCGGGATCAGGCAATGAGCAGTTCTTC. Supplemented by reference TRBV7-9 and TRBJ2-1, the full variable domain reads DTGVSQNPRHKITKRGQNVTFRCDPISEHNRLYWYRQTLGQGPEFLTYFQNEAQLEKSRLLSDRFSAERPKGSFSTLEIQRTEQGDSAMYLCASSLLAGSGNEQFFGPGTRLTVL.

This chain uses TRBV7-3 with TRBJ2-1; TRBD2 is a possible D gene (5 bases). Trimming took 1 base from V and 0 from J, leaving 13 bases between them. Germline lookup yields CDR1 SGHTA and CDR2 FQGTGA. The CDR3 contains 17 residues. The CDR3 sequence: CASSLRAALSSYNEQFF. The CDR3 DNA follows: TGTGCCAGCAGCTTAAGAGCGGCACTTAGCTCCTACAATGAGCAGTTCTTC.

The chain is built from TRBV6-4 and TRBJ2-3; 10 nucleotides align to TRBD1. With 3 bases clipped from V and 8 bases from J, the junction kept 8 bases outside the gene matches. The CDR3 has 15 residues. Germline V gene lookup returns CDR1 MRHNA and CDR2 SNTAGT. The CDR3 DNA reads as TGTGCCAGCAGTGAATTGGGACAGGGGAAGGGTACGCAGTATTTT. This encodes CASSELGQGKGTQYF.

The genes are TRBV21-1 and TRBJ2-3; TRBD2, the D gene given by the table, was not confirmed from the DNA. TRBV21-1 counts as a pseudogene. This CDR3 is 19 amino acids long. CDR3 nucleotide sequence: TGTGCCAGCAGCCAAATTTTTCCTCTAAGCGGGAGGAGCTCAGATACGCAGTATTTT. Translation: CASSQIFPLSGRSSDTQYF.

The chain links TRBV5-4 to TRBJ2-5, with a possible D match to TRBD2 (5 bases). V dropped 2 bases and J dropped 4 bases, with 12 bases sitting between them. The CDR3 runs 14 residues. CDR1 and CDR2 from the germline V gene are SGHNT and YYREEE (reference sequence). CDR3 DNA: TGTGCCAGCAGCTTACCAAGCGGCTCAGAGACCCAGTACTTC. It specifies CASSLPSGSETQYF.